This T cell receptor (beta chain) came from a study of T cells in Graves' hyperthyroidism and ophthalmopathy. Germline V gene data show CDR1 as SGHRS and CDR2 as YFSETQ. The CDR3 runs to 15 residues. Deletions cut 1 base from V and 6 bases from J, with 13 bases between. Researchers took RNA transcripts and amplified the TCR beta CDR3 regions from them. The HTBI set primed first-round TCR CDR3 RT-PCR. TCRdb recomputed calls from the multiplex PCR reads with MiXCR, one row per CDR3 protein. The sample consists of about 380,000 distinct CDR3 sequences, around 13% of them appearing once. Hyperthyroidism, newly diagnosed and lasting under 2 months, affected patients aged 18 to 65.

The chain joins TRBV5-1 to TRBJ2-2, with a weak D call TRBD1 (6 bases). The source material was blood. The receptor was derived from a woman aged 55-75 years with Graves' hyperthyroidism. DNA of the CDR3: TGCGCCAGCAGCTTGTACAGTAGGGGGTCCGGGGAGCTGTTTTTT. The encoded protein is CASSLYSRGSGELFF.